These 6 T cell receptor beta chains originate from one sample sequenced in a study of T cells in Graves' hyperthyroidism and ophthalmopathy. Amplified TCR beta CDR3 regions came from RNA transcripts. A set of HTBI primers served as the primers for a first-round RT-PCR of the TCR CDR3. Each CDR3 protein gets one entry after TCRdb re-called the multiplex PCR reads with MiXCR. The sample consists of about 98,000 distinct CDR3 sequences, roughly 39% of them appearing once. The sample taken for sequencing was peripheral blood or thyroid tissue (not recorded which). The receptor set was obtained from a woman in her thirties with Graves' hyperthyroidism.

Ten or more counts support this clonotype. This chain uses TRBV5-1 with TRBJ1-1; TRBD1 agrees at 7 bases. Trimming at V came to 4 bases and at J to 4 bases, leaving 7 bases not matched to a gene. Per germline, CDR1 SGHRS and CDR2 YFSETQ. There are 14 residues in the CDR3. The CDR3 DNA sequence: TGCGCCAGCAGCCCGGGACAGACTGGCACTGAAGCTTTCTTT. Its protein is CASSPGQTGTEAFF. Full variable domain (rest looked up from reference TRBV5-1 and TRBJ1-1): KAGVTQTPRYLIKTRGQQVTLSCSPISGHRSVSWYQQTPGQGLQFLFEYFSETQRNKGNFPGRFSGRQFSNSRSEMNVSTLELGDSALYLCASSPGQTGTEAFFGQGTRLTVV.

This clonotype was detected only a few times. V gene TRBV25-1 combines with J gene TRBJ1-1, with TRBD1 as a possible D gene (6 bases). Germline CDR1 and CDR2: MGHDK and SYGVNS. This CDR3 is 15 amino acids long. The V and J ends lost 4 bases and 1 base respectively, with 13 bases between them. CDR3 amino acids: CASSAPRQENTEAFF. CDR3 in DNA: TGTGCCAGCAGTGCTCCAAGACAGGAGAACACTGAAGCTTTCTTT.

Concerning this clonotype itself: The DNA is omitted, as the CDR3 cannot be located on it reliably, and the CDR3 follows TCRdb's listing. The chain employs TRBV7-8 and TRBJ1-5. CDR1 is SGHVS, CDR2 FQNEAQ, per germline. The CDR3 has 20 residues if both end residues are counted. CDR3 in amino acids: CASSFYICSASRQTREPQHF.

This clonotype was counted between two and nine times. V is TRBV5-4 and J is TRBJ2-3; tentative D call: TRBD2 (6 bases). Germline CDR1 and CDR2: SGHNT and YYREEE (reference sequence). Trimming left V 3 bases short and J 0 bases short, with 26 bases between. The length of the CDR3 is 20 residues. The CDR3 sequence is CASSYSLLAKGRGSTDTQYF. Here the CDR3 DNA reads TGTGCCAGCAGCTACTCCTTACTAGCCAAAGGCAGAGGTAGCACAGATACGCAGTATTTT. The full variable domain, its missing parts supplied by reference TRBV5-4 and TRBJ2-3, is ETGVTQSPTHLIKTRGQQVTLRCSSQSGHNTVSWYQQALGQGPQFIFQYYREEENGRGNFPPRFSGLQFPNYSSELNVNALELDDSALYLCASSYSLLAKGRGSTDTQYFGPGTRLTVL.

This clonotype was observed at least ten times. This chain uses TRBV9 with TRBJ2-3, with TRBD2 as a possible D gene (5 bases). Germline CDR1 reads SGDLS; CDR2 reads YYNGEE. V was shortened by 4 bases and J by 0 bases, with 12 bases between the two germline ends. The CDR3 length is 15 residues. The CDR3 protein is CASSRTRASTDTQYF. The CDR3 nucleotides are TGTGCCAGCAGCAGAACTAGAGCGAGCACAGATACGCAGTATTTT.

In its sample, this clonotype was seen many times. The chain carries TRBV12-3 or TRBV12-4 and TRBJ2-7; 10 nucleotides line up with TRBD1. The ends lost 3 bases at V and 3 bases at J; junction bases unmatched: 5. The CDR3 runs to 15 residues. Written as DNA, the CDR3 is TGTGCCAGCAGTTTTGACCGGACAGGGGGCTACGAGCAGTACTTC. Translated, it gives CASSFDRTGGYEQYF.